The rows below give T cell receptor beta chains drawn from one sample of a study of cytomegalovirus exposure and HLA in healthy donors. TCRdb's table, derived via immunoSEQ multiplex PCR, lists solely in-frame clones and lacks some. The sample includes about 39,000 clones. Material: PBMCs. The receptor source for this set is a male donor in good health and CMV-seronegative. The CDR3 runs from the conserved cysteine through the conserved F or W. Fields, in order: V gene, J gene, D gene, CDR3 protein, CDR3 DNA. D genes are given only for firm matches.

v_call: TRBV14; j_call: TRBJ2-7; d_call: NA; cdr3_aa: CASSQARTSYEQYF; cdr3_nt: TGTGCCAGCAGCCAAGCCAGAACCTCCTACGAGCAGTACTTC
v_call: TRBV5-8; j_call: TRBJ1-2; d_call: NA; cdr3_aa: CASSLDSPGYTF; cdr3_nt: TGTGCCAGCAGCTTGGACAGCCCTGGCTACACCTTC
v_call: TRBV2; j_call: TRBJ2-7; d_call: NA; cdr3_aa: CASSDSTYEQYF; cdr3_nt: TGTGCCAGCAGTGACAGTACCTACGAGCAGTACTTC
v_call: TRBV4-1; j_call: TRBJ1-4; d_call: NA; cdr3_aa: CASSQLRRGEKLFF; cdr3_nt: TGCGCCAGCAGCCAACTACGTAGAGGGGAAAAACTGTTTTTT
v_call: TRBV5-4; j_call: TRBJ1-3; d_call: NA; cdr3_aa: CASSLGSASGNTIYF; cdr3_nt: TGTGCCAGCAGCTTGGGGAGCGCTTCTGGAAACACCATATATTTT
v_call: TRBV5-6; j_call: TRBJ2-4; d_call: NA; cdr3_aa: CASSSQGRKNIQYF; cdr3_nt: TGTGCCAGCAGCTCTCAGGGCAGAAAAAACATTCAGTACTTC
v_call: TRBV18; j_call: TRBJ2-2; d_call: NA; cdr3_aa: CASSYRATNTGELFF; cdr3_nt: TGTGCCAGCTCCTACAGGGCAACGAACACCGGGGAGCTGTTTTTT
v_call: TRBV5-1; j_call: TRBJ2-7; d_call: NA; cdr3_aa: CASSLAGTYEQYF; cdr3_nt: TGCGCCAGCAGCTTGGCCGGGACCTACGAGCAGTACTTC
v_call: TRBV2; j_call: TRBJ1-5; d_call: NA; cdr3_aa: CASMGFRGNQPQHF; cdr3_nt: TGTGCCAGCATGGGGTTCAGGGGCAATCAGCCCCAGCATTTT
v_call: TRBV7-9; j_call: TRBJ2-1; d_call: TRBD1; cdr3_aa: CASSALTGGYNEQFF; cdr3_nt: TGTGCCAGCAGCGCACTGACAGGGGGCTACAATGAGCAGTTCTTC
v_call: TRBV9; j_call: TRBJ1-1; d_call: NA; cdr3_aa: CASSPRGWSTGTEAFF; cdr3_nt: TGTGCCAGCAGCCCCCGAGGGTGGTCGACCGGCACTGAAGCTTTCTTT
v_call: TRBV15; j_call: TRBJ1-3; d_call: NA; cdr3_aa: CATSSRSSGNTIYF; cdr3_nt: TGTGCCACCAGCTCCCGGAGCTCTGGAAACACCATATATTTT
v_call: TRBV2; j_call: TRBJ2-4; d_call: NA; cdr3_aa: CASSDRHLAKNIQYF; cdr3_nt: TGTGCCAGCAGTGACAGGCACTTAGCCAAAAACATTCAGTACTTC
v_call: TRBV19; j_call: TRBJ1-2; d_call: TRBD1; cdr3_aa: CASSNRDRGYGYTF; cdr3_nt: TGTGCCAGTAGTAACCGGGACAGGGGCTATGGCTACACCTTC
v_call: TRBV4-1; j_call: TRBJ1-1; d_call: NA; cdr3_aa: CASSQGLRNTEAFF; cdr3_nt: TGCGCCAGCAGCCAAGGGTTGCGGAACACTGAAGCTTTCTTT
v_call: TRBV4-2; j_call: TRBJ1-2; d_call: TRBD1; cdr3_aa: CASSQFGTGGSSYGYTF; cdr3_nt: TGTGCCAGCAGCCAATTCGGGACAGGGGGCTCTTCCTATGGCTACACCTTC
v_call: TRBV29-1; j_call: TRBJ2-1; d_call: TRBD2; cdr3_aa: CSVPGGGGVRNNEQFF; cdr3_nt: TGCAGCGTTCCGGGCGGGGGTGGAGTACGTAACAATGAGCAGTTCTTC
v_call: TRBV6-1; j_call: TRBJ1-4; d_call: NA; cdr3_aa: CASIQGVSANEKLFF; cdr3_nt: TGTGCCAGCATTCAAGGGGTCTCAGCTAATGAAAAACTGTTTTTT
v_call: TRBV11-3; j_call: TRBJ1-6; d_call: NA; cdr3_aa: CASSLERTVYNSPLHF; cdr3_nt: TGTGCCAGCAGCTTAGAGCGGACAGTTTATAATTCACCCCTCCACTTT
v_call: TRBV14; j_call: TRBJ2-1; d_call: TRBD2; cdr3_aa: CASSVLAVPYNEQFF; cdr3_nt: TGTGCCAGCAGCGTTCTAGCGGTGCCCTACAATGAGCAGTTCTTC
v_call: TRBV7-8; j_call: TRBJ2-7; d_call: NA; cdr3_aa: CASSSSTGRGSYEQYF; cdr3_nt: TGTGCCAGCAGCTCCTCGACTGGGCGGGGCTCATACGAGCAGTACTTC
v_call: TRBV30; j_call: TRBJ2-2; d_call: TRBD2; cdr3_aa: CAWSRGGAGELFF; cdr3_nt: TGTGCCTGGAGTCGGGGAGGGGCCGGGGAGCTGTTTTTT
v_call: TRBV6-5; j_call: TRBJ1-1; d_call: NA; cdr3_aa: CASSGSAPMNTEAFF; cdr3_nt: TGTGCCAGCAGTGGAAGCGCCCCAATGAACACTGAAGCTTTCTTT
v_call: TRBV10-3; j_call: TRBJ1-2; d_call: NA; cdr3_aa: CAISEGTGISGGYTF; cdr3_nt: TGTGCCATCAGTGAAGGTACAGGAATTAGCGGTGGCTACACCTTC
v_call: TRBV5-1; j_call: TRBJ1-5; d_call: NA; cdr3_aa: CASRQGSNSNQPQHF; cdr3_nt: TGCGCCAGCCGTCAGGGCAGTAATAGCAATCAGCCCCAGCATTTT
v_call: TRBV7-9; j_call: TRBJ1-1; d_call: NA; cdr3_aa: CASSLGGGGASNTEAFF; cdr3_nt: TGTGCCAGCAGCTTAGGGGGGGGAGGGGCCAGTAACACTGAAGCTTTCTTT
v_call: TRBV18; j_call: TRBJ2-5; d_call: TRBD2; cdr3_aa: CASSPALAGGYQETQYF; cdr3_nt: TGTGCCAGCTCACCTGCGCTAGCGGGGGGGTACCAAGAGACCCAGTACTTC
v_call: TRBV6-1; j_call: TRBJ2-5; d_call: NA; cdr3_aa: CASSPGGPQYF; cdr3_nt: TGTGCCAGCAGCCCAGGGGGGCCCCAGTACTTC
v_call: TRBV19; j_call: TRBJ2-4; d_call: NA; cdr3_aa: CAVSSLAKNIQYF; cdr3_nt: TGTGCCGTATCCTCTTTAGCCAAAAACATTCAGTACTTC
v_call: TRBV19; j_call: TRBJ1-2; d_call: NA; cdr3_aa: CASKNFQGSSYGYTF; cdr3_nt: TGTGCCAGTAAAAATTTTCAGGGCTCGAGCTATGGCTACACCTTC
v_call: TRBV9; j_call: TRBJ2-5; d_call: TRBD2; cdr3_aa: CASSIPGGPAETQYF; cdr3_nt: TGTGCCAGCAGCATCCCGGGGGGGCCGGCGGAGACCCAGTACTTC
v_call: TRBV11-2; j_call: TRBJ2-3; d_call: NA; cdr3_aa: CASSFQRGSADTQYF; cdr3_nt: TGTGCCAGCAGCTTTCAAAGGGGGTCCGCAGATACGCAGTATTTT
v_call: TRBV9; j_call: TRBJ1-1; d_call: NA; cdr3_aa: CASSVGGHQNTEAFF; cdr3_nt: TGTGCCAGCAGCGTAGGGGGACACCAGAACACTGAAGCTTTCTTT
v_call: TRBV7-9; j_call: TRBJ1-6; d_call: TRBD1; cdr3_aa: CASSWDRGNSPLHF; cdr3_nt: TGTGCCAGCAGTTGGGACAGGGGCAATTCACCCCTCCACTTT
v_call: TRBV4-2; j_call: TRBJ2-5; d_call: TRBD1; cdr3_aa: CASSRPGQGLETQYF; cdr3_nt: TGTGCCAGCAGCCGACCGGGACAGGGGTTGGAGACCCAGTACTTC
v_call: TRBV7-2; j_call: TRBJ1-1; d_call: NA; cdr3_aa: CASSLIAGHMNTEAFF; cdr3_nt: TGTGCCAGCAGCTTAATCGCAGGGCACATGAACACTGAAGCTTTCTTT
v_call: TRBV7-9; j_call: TRBJ2-3; d_call: TRBD2; cdr3_aa: CASSYGTSGTDTQYF; cdr3_nt: TGTGCCAGCAGCTACGGGACTAGCGGCACAGATACGCAGTATTTT
v_call: TRBV5-4; j_call: TRBJ1-2; d_call: TRBD1; cdr3_aa: CASSLGDRAVNYGYTF; cdr3_nt: TGTGCCAGCAGCTTGGGGGACAGGGCGGTTAACTATGGCTACACCTTC
v_call: TRBV7-9; j_call: TRBJ1-2; d_call: NA; cdr3_aa: CASSLGDTANYGYTF; cdr3_nt: TGTGCCAGCAGCTTAGGGGACACGGCGAACTATGGCTACACCTTC
v_call: TRBV7-9; j_call: TRBJ1-1; d_call: NA; cdr3_aa: CASSLGAGLTEAFF; cdr3_nt: TGTGCCAGCAGCTTAGGTGCAGGGCTCACTGAAGCTTTCTTT
v_call: TRBV27; j_call: TRBJ2-7; d_call: TRBD1; cdr3_aa: CASTLLGDRGRIEQYF; cdr3_nt: TGTGCCAGCACCCTCCTGGGGGACAGGGGGCGCATCGAGCAGTACTTC
v_call: TRBV6-1; j_call: TRBJ2-2; d_call: TRBD1; cdr3_aa: CASTRQGDTGELFF; cdr3_nt: TGTGCCAGCACCCGACAGGGGGACACCGGGGAGCTGTTTTTT
v_call: TRBV27; j_call: TRBJ2-7; d_call: TRBD1; cdr3_aa: CASSFGTGAYEQYF; cdr3_nt: TGTGCCAGCAGTTTCGGGACAGGGGCCTACGAGCAGTACTTC
v_call: TRBV30; j_call: TRBJ2-7; d_call: TRBD2; cdr3_aa: CAWSVSSGNYEQYF; cdr3_nt: TGTGCCTGGAGTGTCTCTAGCGGCAACTACGAGCAGTACTTC
v_call: TRBV5-1; j_call: TRBJ1-2; d_call: NA; cdr3_aa: CASSGREWGYTF; cdr3_nt: TGCGCCAGCAGCGGGCGGGAGTGGGGCTACACCTTC
v_call: TRBV2; j_call: TRBJ1-6; d_call: NA; cdr3_aa: CASSVEQGVSPLHF; cdr3_nt: TGTGCCAGCAGTGTTGAACAGGGTGTTTCACCCCTCCACTTT
v_call: TRBV5-1; j_call: TRBJ2-7; d_call: NA; cdr3_aa: CASRLQGRALGEQYF; cdr3_nt: TGCGCCAGCAGGCTTCAAGGCAGGGCCTTAGGGGAGCAGTACTTC
v_call: TRBV28; j_call: TRBJ1-4; d_call: TRBD1; cdr3_aa: CASSLTGREKLFF; cdr3_nt: TGTGCCAGCAGTTTGACAGGGCGTGAAAAACTGTTTTTT
v_call: TRBV7-9; j_call: TRBJ1-6; d_call: TRBD1; cdr3_aa: CASSLEEGARSPLHF; cdr3_nt: TGCGCCAGCAGCTTAGAGGAGGGGGCGCGGTCACCCCTCCACTTT
v_call: TRBV18; j_call: TRBJ1-1; d_call: NA; cdr3_aa: CASSPRPSGETEAFF; cdr3_nt: TGTGCCAGCTCACCCAGGCCCTCGGGGGAGACTGAAGCTTTCTTT